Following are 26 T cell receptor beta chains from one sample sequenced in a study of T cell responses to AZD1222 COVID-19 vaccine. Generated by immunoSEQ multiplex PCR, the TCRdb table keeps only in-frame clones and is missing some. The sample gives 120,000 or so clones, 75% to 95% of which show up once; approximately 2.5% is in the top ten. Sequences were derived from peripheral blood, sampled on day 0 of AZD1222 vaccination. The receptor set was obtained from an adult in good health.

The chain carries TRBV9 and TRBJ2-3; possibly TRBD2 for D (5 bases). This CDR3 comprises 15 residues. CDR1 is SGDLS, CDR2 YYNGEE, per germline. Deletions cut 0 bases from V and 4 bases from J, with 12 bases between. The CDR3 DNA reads TGTGCCAGCAGCGTAGGGGGAGTTAGGTCAGATACGCAGTATTTT. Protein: CASSVGGVRSDTQYF.

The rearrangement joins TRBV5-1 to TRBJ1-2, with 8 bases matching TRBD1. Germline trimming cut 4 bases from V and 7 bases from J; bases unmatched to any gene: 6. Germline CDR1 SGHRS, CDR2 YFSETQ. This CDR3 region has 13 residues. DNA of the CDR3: TGCGCCAGCAGCCTCGGGACAGGTGGTGGCTACACCTTC. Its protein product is CASSLGTGGGYTF.

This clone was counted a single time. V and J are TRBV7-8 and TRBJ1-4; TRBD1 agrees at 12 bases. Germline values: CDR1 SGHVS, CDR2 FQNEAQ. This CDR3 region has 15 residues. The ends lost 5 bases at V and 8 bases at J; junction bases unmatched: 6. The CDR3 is CASSTGTGGFEKLFF. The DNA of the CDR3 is TGTGCCAGCAGCACAGGGACAGGGGGCTTCGAAAAACTGTTTTTT.

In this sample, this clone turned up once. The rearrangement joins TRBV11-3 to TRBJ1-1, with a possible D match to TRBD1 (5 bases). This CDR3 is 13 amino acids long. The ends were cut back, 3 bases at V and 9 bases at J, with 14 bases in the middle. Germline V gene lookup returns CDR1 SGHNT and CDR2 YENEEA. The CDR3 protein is CASSFSTGTQAFF. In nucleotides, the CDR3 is TGTGCCAGCAGCTTTTCTACCGGGACTCAAGCTTTCTTT.

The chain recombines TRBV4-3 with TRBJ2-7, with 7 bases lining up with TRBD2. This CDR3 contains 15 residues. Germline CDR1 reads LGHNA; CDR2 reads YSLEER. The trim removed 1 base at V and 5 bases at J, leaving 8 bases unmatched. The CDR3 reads CASSQGVAGYDEQYF. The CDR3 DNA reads TGCGCCAGCAGCCAAGGGGTAGCGGGTTATGACGAGCAGTACTTC.

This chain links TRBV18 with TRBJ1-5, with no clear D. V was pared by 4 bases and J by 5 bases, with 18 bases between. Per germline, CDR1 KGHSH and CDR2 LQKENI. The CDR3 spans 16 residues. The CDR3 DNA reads TGTGCCAGCTCACTCTCCCCTAGTTACGCCGATCAGCCCCAGCATTTT. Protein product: CASSLSPSYADQPQHF.

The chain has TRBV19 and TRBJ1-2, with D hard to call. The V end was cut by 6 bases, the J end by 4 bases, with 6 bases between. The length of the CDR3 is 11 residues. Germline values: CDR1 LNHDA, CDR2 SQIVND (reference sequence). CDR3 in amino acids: CASSPAYGYTF. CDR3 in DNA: TGTGCCAGTAGCCCTGCCTATGGCTACACCTTC.

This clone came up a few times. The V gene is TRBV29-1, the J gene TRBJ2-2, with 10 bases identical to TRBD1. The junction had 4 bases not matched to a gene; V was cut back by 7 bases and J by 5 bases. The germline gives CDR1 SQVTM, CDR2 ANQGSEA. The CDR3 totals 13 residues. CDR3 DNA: TGCAGCGCCCTGGGACAGGGGACCGGGGAGCTGTTTTTT. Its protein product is CSALGQGTGELFF.

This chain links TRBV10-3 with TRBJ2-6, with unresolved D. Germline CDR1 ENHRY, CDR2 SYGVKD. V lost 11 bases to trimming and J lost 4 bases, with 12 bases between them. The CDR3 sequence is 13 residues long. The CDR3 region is CAVHLKGANVLTF. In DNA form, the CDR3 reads TGTGCCGTCCACTTAAAAGGGGCCAACGTCCTGACTTTC.

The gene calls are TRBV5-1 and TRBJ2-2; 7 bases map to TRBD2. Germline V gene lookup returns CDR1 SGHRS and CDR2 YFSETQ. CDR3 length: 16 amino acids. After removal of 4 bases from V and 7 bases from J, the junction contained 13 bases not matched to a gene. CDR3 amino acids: CASSLSWEGQVGELFF. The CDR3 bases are TGCGCCAGCAGCCTGTCATGGGAGGGCCAAGTCGGGGAGCTGTTTTTT. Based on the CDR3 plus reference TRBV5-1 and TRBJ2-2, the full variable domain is KAGVTQTPRYLIKTRGQQVTLSCSPISGHRSVSWYQQTPGQGLQFLFEYFSETQRNKGNFPGRFSGRQFSNSRSEMNVSTLELGDSALYLCASSLSWEGQVGELFFGEGSRLTVL.

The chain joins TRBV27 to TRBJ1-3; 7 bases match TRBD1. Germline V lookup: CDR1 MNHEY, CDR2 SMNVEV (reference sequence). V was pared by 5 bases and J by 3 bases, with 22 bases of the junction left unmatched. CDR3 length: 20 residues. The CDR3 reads CASSQEGTATNAGNGNTIYF. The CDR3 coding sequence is TGTGCCAGCAGTCAAGAAGGGACAGCGACTAACGCAGGGAATGGAAACACCATATATTTT.

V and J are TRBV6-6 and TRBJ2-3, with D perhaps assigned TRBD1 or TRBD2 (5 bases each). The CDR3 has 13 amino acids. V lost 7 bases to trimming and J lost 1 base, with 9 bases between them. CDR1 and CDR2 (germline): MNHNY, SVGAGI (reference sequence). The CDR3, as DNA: TGTGCCAGCAACTGGGACCGCACAGATACGCAGTATTTT. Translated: CASNWDRTDTQYF.

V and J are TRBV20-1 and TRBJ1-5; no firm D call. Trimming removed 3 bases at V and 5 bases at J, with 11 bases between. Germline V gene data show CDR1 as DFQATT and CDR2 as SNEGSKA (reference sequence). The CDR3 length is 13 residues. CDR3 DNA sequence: TGCAGTGCTAGTATGGACCCAGATCAGCCCCAGCATTTT. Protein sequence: CSASMDPDQPQHF.

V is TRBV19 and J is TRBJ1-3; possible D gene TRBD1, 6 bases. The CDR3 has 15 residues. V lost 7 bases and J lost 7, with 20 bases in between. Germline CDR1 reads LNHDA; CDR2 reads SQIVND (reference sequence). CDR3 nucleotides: TGTGCCAGTATGGACATTGGGACACCCTCTAACACCATATATTTT. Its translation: CASMDIGTPSNTIYF.

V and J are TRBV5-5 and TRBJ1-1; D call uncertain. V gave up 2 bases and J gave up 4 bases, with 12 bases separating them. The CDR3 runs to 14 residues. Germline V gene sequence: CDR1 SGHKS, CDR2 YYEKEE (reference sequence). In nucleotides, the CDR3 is TGTGCCAGCAGCTTAGGTGACCGGCCCACTGAAGCTTTCTTT. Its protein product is CASSLGDRPTEAFF.

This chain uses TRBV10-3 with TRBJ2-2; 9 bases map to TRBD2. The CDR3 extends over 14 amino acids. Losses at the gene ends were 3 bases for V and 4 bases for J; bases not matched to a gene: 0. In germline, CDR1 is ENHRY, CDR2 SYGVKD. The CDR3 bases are TGTGCCATCAGTGAACTAGCGGGCACCGGGGAGCTGTTTTTT. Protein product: CAISELAGTGELFF.

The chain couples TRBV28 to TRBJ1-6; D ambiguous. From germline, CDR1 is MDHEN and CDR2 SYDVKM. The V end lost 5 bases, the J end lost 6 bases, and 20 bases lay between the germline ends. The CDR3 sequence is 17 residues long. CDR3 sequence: CASSILSSRHLNSPLHF. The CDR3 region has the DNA TGTGCCAGCAGTATTCTAAGCTCCCGACACCTTAATTCACCCCTCCACTTT. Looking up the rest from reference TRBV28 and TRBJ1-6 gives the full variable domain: DVKVTQSSRYLVKRTGEKVFLECVQDMDHENMFWYRQDPGLGLRLIYFSYDVKMKEKGDIPEGYSVSREKKERFSLILESASTNQTSMYLCASSILSSRHLNSPLHFGNGTRLTVT.

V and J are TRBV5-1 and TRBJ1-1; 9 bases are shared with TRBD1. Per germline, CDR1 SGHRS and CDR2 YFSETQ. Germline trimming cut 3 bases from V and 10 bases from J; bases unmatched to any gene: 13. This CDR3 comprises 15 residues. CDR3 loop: CASSSPGQGLRRAFF. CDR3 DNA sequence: TGCGCCAGCAGCTCGCCGGGACAGGGTTTGAGGAGAGCTTTCTTT.

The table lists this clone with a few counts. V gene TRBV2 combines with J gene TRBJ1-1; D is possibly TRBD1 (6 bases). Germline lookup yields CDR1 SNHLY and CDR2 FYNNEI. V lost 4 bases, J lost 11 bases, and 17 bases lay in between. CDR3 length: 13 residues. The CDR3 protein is CASSALPGQPAFF. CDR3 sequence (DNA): TGTGCCAGCAGTGCCCTACCGGGACAACCGGCTTTCTTT.

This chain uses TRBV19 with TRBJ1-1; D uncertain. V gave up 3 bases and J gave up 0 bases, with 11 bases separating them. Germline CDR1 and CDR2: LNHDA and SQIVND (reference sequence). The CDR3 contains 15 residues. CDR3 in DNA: TGTGCCAGTAGTATTGGTCGATTCATGAACACTGAAGCTTTCTTT. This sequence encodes CASSIGRFMNTEAFF.

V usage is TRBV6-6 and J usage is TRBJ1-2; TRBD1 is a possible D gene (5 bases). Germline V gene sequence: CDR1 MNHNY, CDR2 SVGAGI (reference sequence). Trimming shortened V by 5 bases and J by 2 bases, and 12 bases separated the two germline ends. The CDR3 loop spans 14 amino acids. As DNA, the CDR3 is TGTGCCAGCAGTAACTGGGACCGAAACTATGGCTACACCTTC. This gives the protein CASSNWDRNYGYTF.

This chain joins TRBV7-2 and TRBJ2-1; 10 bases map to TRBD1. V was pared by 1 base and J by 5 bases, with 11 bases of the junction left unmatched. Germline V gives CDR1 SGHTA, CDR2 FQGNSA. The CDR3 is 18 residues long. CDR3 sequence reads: CASSLGPPTGGANNEQFF. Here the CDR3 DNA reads TGTGCCAGCAGCTTAGGCCCCCCGACAGGGGGCGCGAACAATGAGCAGTTCTTC.

The CDR3 DNA reads TGTGCCAGTAGTATAGCCGGGGGAGGCACTGAAGCTTTCTTT. Its protein is CASSIAGGGTEAFF. The chain carries TRBV19 and TRBJ1-1; TRBD1 is a possible D gene (5 bases). There are 14 residues in the CDR3. Trimming shortened V by 1 base and J by 4 bases, and 10 bases separated the two germline ends. CDR1 is LNHDA, CDR2 SQIVND, per germline (reference sequence). The entire variable domain, with the rest obtained from reference TRBV19 and TRBJ1-1, is as follows: DGGITQSPKYLFRKEGQNVTLSCEQNLNHDAMYWYRQDPGQGLRLIYYSQIVNDFQKGDIAEGYSVSREKKESFPLTVTSAQKNPTAFYLCASSIAGGGTEAFFGQGTRLTVV.

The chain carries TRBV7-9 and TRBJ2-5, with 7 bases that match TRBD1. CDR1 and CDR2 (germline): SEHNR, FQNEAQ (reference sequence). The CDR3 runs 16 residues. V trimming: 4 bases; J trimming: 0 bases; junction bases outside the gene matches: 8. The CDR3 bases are TGTGCCAGCAGCTCCAGCAGAGACAGGGACCAAGAGACCCAGTACTTC. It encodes CASSSSRDRDQETQYF.

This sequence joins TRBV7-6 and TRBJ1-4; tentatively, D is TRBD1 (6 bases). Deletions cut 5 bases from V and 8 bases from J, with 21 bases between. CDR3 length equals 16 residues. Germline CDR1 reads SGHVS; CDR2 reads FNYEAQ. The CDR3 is CASSPLQGKNIEKLFF. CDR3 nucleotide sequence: TGTGCCAGCAGCCCCCTCCAGGGGAAGAATATCGAAAAACTGTTTTTT.

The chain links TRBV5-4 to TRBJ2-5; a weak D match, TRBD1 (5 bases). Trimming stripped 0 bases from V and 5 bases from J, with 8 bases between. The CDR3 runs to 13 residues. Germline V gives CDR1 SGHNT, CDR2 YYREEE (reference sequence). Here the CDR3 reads CASSLEQAETQYF. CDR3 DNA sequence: TGTGCCAGCAGCTTGGAACAGGCCGAGACCCAGTACTTC.